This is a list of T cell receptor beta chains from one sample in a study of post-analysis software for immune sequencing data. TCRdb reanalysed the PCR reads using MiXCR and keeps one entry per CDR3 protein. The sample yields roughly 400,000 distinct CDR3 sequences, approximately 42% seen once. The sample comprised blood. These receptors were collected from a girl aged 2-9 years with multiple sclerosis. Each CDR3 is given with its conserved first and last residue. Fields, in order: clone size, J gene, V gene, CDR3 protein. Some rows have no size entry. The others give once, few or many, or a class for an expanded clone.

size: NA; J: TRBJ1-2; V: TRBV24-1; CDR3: CATSETGKNYGYTF
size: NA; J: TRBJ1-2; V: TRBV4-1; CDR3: CASSQAPGDYGYTF
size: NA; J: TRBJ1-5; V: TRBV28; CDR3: CATWRVNQPQHF
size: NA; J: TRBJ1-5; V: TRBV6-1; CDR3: CASRQLRGRGLNQPQHF
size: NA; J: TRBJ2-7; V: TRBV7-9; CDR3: CASSGQLTYEQYF
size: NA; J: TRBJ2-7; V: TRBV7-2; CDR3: CASSLEFGREVYEQYF
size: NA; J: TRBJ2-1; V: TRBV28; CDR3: CASRSGALGYNEQFF
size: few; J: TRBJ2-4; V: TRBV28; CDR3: CASSFDGGNKNIQYF
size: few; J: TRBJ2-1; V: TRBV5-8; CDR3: CASTPTGVGNEQFF
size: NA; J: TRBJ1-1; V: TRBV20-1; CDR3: CSAPLPGAAFF
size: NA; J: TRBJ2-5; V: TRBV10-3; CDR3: CAISDLGPEGSGTQYF
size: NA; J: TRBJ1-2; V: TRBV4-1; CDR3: CASSRGTAEGLSGYTF
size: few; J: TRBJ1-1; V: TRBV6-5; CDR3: CASSSRGTEAFF
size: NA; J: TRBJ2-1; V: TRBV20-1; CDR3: CSASRLAGGLNEQFF
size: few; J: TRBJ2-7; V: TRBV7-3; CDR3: CASSLTSPAGLSYEQYF
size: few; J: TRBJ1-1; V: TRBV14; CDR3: CASSQDWSPGGTEAFF